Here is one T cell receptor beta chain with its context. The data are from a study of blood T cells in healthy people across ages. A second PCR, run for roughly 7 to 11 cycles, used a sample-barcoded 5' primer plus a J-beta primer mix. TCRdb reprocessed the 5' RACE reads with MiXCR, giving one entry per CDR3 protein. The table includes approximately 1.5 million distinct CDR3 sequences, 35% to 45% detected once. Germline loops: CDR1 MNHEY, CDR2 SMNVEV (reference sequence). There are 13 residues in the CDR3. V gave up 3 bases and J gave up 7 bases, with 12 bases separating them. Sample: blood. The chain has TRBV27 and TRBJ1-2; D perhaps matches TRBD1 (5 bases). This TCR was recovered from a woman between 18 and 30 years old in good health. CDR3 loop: CASSFAGATGYTF. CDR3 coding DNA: TGTGCCAGCAGTTTTGCCGGGGCGACTGGCTACACCTTC.